This T cell receptor beta chain originates from a study of blood T cell repertoires in COVID-19. Deletions cut 6 bases from V and 2 bases from J, with 14 bases between. This CDR3 has 14 amino acids. Germline V CDR1 and CDR2: GTSNPN, SVGIG (reference sequence). Here immunoSEQ multiplex PCR was the method, and the copy in TCRdb shows in-frame clones only, minus some. This table has about 520,000 clones, 75% to 90% appearing once. Sequencing was performed on peripheral blood. V is TRBV30 and J is TRBJ1-3; a possible D gene is TRBD1 (5 bases). This clonotype originated in a human donor in a cohort sampled during active COVID-19. The CDR3 spells CACTSPDTGNTIYF. DNA for the CDR3: TGTGCCTGTACTTCCCCGGACACTGGAAACACCATATATTTT. Using reference TRBV30 and TRBJ1-3 for the parts outside the CDR3, the full variable domain is SQTIHQWPATLVQPVGSPLSLECTVEGTSNPNLYWYRQAAGRGLQLLFYSVGIGQISSEVPQNLSASRPQDRQFILSSKKLLLSDSGFYLCACTSPDTGNTIYFGEGSWLTVV.